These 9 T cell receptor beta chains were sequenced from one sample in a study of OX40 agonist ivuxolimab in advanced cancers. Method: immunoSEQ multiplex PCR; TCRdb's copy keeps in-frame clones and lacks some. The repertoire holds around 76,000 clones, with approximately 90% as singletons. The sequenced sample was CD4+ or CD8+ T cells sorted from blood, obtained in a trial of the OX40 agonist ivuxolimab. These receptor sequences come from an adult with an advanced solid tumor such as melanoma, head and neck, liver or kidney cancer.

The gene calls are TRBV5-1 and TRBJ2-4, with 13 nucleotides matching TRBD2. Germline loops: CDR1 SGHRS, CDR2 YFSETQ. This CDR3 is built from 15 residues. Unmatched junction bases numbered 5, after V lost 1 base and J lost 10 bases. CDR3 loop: CASSLSWTSGGIQYF. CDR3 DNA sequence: TGCGCCAGCAGCTTGTCCTGGACTAGCGGGGGAATTCAGTACTTC.

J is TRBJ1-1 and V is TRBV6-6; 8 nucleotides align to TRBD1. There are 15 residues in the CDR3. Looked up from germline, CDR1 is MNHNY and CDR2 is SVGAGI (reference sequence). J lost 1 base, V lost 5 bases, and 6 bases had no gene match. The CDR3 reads CASSRTGGQNTEAFF. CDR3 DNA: TGTGCCAGCAGTCGAACAGGGGGACAGAACACTGAAGCTTTCTTT.

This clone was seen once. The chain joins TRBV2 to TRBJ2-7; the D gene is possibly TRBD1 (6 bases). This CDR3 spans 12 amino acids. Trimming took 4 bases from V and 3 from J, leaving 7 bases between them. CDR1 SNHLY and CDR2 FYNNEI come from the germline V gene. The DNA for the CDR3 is TGTGCCAGCAGTGTAGGGGGCTACGAGCAGTACTTC. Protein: CASSVGGYEQYF.

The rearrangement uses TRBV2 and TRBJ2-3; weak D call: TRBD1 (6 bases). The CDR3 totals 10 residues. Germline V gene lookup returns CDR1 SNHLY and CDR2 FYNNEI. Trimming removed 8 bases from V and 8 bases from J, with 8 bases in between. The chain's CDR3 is CASRRGTQYF. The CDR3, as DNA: TGTGCCAGCCGCAGGGGTACGCAGTATTTT.

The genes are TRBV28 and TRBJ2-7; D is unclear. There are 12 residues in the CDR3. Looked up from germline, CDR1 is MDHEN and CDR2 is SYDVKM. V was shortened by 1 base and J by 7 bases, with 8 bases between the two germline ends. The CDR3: CASSLLAREQYF. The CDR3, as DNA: TGTGCCAGCAGTTTATTGGCGAGAGAGCAGTACTTC.

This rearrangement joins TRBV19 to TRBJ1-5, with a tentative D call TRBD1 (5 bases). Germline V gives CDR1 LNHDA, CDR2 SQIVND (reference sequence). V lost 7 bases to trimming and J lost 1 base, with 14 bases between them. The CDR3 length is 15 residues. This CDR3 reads CASNRQGQSNQPQHF. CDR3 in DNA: TGTGCCAGTAATCGTCAGGGTCAGAGCAATCAGCCCCAGCATTTT.

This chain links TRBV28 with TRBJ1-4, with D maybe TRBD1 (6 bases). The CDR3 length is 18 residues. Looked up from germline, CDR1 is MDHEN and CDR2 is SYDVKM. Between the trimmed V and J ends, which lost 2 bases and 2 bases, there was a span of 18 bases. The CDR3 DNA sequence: TGTGCCAGCAGTTTAATTTTGATCGGACAGTATACTAATGAAAAACTGTTTTTT. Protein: CASSLILIGQYTNEKLFF.

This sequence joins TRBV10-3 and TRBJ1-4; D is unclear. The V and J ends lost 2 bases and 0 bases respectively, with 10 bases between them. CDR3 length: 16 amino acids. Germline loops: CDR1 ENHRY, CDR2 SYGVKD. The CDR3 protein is CAISEKGGATNEKLFF. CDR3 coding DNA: TGTGCCATCAGTGAGAAAGGAGGCGCAACTAATGAAAAACTGTTTTTT.

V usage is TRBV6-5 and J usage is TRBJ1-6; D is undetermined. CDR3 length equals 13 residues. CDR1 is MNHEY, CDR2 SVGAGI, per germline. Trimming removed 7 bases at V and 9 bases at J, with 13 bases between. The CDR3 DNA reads TGTGCCAGCAACCCACAGTTTGGTTCACCCCTCCACTTT. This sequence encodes CASNPQFGSPLHF.